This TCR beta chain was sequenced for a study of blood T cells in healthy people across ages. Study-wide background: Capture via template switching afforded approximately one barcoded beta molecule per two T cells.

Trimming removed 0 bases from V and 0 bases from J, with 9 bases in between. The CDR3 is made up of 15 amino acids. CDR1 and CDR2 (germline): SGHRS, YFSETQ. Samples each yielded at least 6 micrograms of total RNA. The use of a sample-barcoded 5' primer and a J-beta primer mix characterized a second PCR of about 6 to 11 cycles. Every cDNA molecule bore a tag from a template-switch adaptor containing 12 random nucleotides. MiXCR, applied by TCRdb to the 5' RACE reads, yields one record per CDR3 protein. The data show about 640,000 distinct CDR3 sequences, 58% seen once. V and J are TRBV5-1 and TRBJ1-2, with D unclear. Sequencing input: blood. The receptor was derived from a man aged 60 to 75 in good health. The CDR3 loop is CASSLEWVSNYGYTF. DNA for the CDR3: TGCGCCAGCAGCTTGGAGTGGGTTTCTAACTATGGCTACACCTTC.